The sequence of this T cell receptor (beta chain) was determined in a study of T-cell reconstitution after alpha-beta-depleted transplantation in children. The TCRbeta library was prepared with unique molecular identifiers. Each CDR3 protein is one row after TCRdb ran MiXCR on the PCR reads. Of over 80,000 distinct CDR3 sequences detected, under 25% appear once; the ten largest clones hold around a fifth. CDR3 length equals 18 residues. J lost 7 bases, V lost 3 bases, and 16 bases had no gene match. Germline-derived CDR1 and CDR2 are DFQATT and SNEGSKA (reference sequence). Study results and limitations: The authors attributed T-cell counts and diversity one year after transplant mostly to newly produced T cells. Several hundred expanded graft clones reportedly gave rise to the alpha-beta T cells present about two months after transplant. In some patients, recipient T cells and intrathymic progenitors surviving conditioning explained high day-60 diversity.

This clonotype turned up a few times. Its antigen is still unknown. Sequencing was performed on PBMCs, taken before TCRalphabeta/CD19-depleted stem cell transplant. The gene calls are TRBV20-1 and TRBJ2-1, with TRBD1 matching 12 bases. This receptor was obtained from a boy aged 2 to 10 with acute lymphoblastic leukemia, due to receive a stem cell transplant. The CDR3 region is CSASHPKAWDRGLNEQFF. In DNA, the CDR3 is TGCAGTGCTAGTCACCCAAAAGCGTGGGACAGGGGGCTGAATGAGCAGTTCTTC.